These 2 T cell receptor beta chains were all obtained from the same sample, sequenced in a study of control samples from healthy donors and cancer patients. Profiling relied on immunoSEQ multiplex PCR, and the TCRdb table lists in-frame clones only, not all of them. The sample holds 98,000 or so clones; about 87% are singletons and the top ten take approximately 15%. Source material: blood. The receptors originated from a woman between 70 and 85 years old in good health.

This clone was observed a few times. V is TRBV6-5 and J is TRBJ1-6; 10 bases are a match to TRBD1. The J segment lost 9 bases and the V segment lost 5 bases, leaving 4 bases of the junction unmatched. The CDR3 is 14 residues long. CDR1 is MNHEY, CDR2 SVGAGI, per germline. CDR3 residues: CASSPGQGGSPLHF. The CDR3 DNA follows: TGTGCCAGCAGTCCCGGACAGGGGGGTTCACCCCTCCACTTT.

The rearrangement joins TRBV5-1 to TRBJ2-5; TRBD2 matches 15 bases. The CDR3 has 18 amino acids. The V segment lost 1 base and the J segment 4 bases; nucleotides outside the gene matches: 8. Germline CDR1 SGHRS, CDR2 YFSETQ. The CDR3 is CASSLQGLAGGPVETQYF. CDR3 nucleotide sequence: TGCGCCAGCAGCTTGCAGGGACTAGCGGGGGGCCCGGTAGAGACCCAGTACTTC.